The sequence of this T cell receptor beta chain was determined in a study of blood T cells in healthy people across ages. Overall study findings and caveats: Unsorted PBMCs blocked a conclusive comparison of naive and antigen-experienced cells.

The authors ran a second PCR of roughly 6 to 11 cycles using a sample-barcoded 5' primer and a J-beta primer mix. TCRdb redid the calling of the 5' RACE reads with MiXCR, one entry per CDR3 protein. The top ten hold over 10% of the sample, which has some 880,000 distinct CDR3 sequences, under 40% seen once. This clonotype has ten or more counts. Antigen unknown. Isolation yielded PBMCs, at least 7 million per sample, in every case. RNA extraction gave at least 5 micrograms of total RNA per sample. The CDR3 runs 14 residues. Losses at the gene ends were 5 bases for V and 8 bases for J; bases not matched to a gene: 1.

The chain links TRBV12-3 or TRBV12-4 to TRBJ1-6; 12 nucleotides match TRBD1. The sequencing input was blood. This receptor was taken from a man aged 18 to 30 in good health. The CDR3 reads CASSGTGGDSPLHF. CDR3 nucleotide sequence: TGTGCCAGCAGTGGGACAGGGGGCGATTCACCCCTCCACTTT.